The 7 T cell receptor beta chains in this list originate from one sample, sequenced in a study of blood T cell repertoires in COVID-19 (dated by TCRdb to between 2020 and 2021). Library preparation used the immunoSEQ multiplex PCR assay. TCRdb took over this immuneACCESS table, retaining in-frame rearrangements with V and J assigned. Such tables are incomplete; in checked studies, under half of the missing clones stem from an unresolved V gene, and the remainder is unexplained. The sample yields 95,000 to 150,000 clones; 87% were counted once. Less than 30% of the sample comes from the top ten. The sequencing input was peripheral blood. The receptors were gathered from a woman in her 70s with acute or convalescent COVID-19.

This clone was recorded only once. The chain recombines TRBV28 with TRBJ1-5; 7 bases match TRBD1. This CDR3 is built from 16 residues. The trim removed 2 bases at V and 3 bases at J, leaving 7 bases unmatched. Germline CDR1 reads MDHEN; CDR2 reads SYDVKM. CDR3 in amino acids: CASSLVRGVFNQPQHF. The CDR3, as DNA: TGTGCCAGCAGTTTAGTCAGGGGGGTTTTCAATCAGCCCCAGCATTTT.

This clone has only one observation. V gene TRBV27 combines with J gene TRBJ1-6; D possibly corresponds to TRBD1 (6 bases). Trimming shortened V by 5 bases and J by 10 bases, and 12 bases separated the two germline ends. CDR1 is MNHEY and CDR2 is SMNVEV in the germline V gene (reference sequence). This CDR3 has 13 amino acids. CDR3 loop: CASSVDRGSPLHF. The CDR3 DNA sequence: TGTGCCAGCAGTGTGGACAGAGGCTCACCCCTCCACTTT.

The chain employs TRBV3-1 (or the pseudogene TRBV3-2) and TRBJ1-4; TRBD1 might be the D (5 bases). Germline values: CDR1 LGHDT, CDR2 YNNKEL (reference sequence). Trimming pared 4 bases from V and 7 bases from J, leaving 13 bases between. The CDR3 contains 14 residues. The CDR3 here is CASSPSGGIEKLFF. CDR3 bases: TGTGCCAGCAGCCCCTCCGGGGGGATTGAAAAACTGTTTTTT.

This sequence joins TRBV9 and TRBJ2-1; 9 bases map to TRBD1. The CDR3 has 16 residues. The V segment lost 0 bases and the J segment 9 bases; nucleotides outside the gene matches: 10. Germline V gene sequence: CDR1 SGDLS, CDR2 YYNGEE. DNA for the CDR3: TGTGCCAGCAGCGTAGACGCGGGGACAGGGAGGAGTGAGCAGTTCTTC. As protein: CASSVDAGTGRSEQFF.

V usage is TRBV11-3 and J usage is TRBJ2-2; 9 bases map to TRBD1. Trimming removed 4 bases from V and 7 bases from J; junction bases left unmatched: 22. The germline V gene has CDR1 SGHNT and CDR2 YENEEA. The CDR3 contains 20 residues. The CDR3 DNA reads TGTGCCAGCAGCTCCCGAACCGAGCGTACAGGGGGCTCTGGAGGCGGGGAGCTGTTTTTT. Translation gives CASSSRTERTGGSGGGELFF.

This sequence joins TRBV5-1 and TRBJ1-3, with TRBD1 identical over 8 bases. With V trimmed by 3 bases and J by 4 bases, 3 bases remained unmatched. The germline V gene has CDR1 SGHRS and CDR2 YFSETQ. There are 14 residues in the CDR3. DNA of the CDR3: TGCGCCAGCAGCTCGACAGGGGTGGGAAACACCATATATTTT. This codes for CASSSTGVGNTIYF.

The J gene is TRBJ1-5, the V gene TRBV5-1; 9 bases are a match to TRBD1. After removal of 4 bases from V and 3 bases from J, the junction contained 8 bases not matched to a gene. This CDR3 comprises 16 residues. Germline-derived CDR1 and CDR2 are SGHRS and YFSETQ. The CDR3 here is CASSSLGTGHNQPQHF. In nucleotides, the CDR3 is TGCGCCAGCAGCAGCCTCGGGACAGGGCACAATCAGCCCCAGCATTTT.